Listed here is a single TCR beta chain. The assay was immunoSEQ multiplex PCR, and TCRdb's table has in-frame clones only and misses some. The table shows 200,000 to 300,000 clones, with approximately 85% occurring only once. The data derive from a study of blood T cell repertoires in COVID-19. The overall study: The cDNA or gDNA used as material had been derived from T cells, B-cell-depleted T cells, or PBMCs.

CDR3 length: 15 residues. V shed 1 base and J 4 bases; nucleotides not matched to a gene: 4. CDR1 and CDR2 from the germline V gene are SGHVS and FQNEAQ. Sequenced material: peripheral blood. The chain uses TRBV7-8 and TRBJ1-3; the match to TRBD1 covers 7 bases. This TCR came from a man in his fifties with COVID-19, enrolled during active disease. This CDR3 reads CASSLVQGGGNTIYF. In DNA, the CDR3 is TGTGCCAGCAGCTTAGTTCAGGGGGGAGGAAACACCATATATTTT.